The source of this TCR beta chain is a study of T cells after yellow fever vaccination. Study background: Preparation used SMART-Seq v4 Ultra Low Input for the low-cell-number fractions. Study-wide points: Abundant clonotypes (contaminants from the bulk population) could be present in FACS-sorted repertoires. The secondary response was weaker, and its peak arrived faster, on day 5 versus 15.

Trimming cost V 5 bases and J 0 bases; bases outside gene matches: 9. CDR3 length: 18 amino acids. CDR1 MDHEN and CDR2 SYDVKM come from the germline V gene. Points on this clonotype: Its cognate antigen is unknown.

The authors made TCR cDNA by 5'RACE template switching, adding a universal primer site and UMIs. TCRdb ran MiXCR on the 5' RACE reads and lists one entry per CDR3 protein. Of 200,000 to 300,000 distinct CDR3 sequences detected, 13% appear once; the ten largest clones hold 0.4% to 0.55%. The receptor was derived from a man aged 30-40 years who received the YFV17D yellow fever vaccine. The source was CD4+ T cells sorted from PBMCs, collected 45 days after the yellow fever booster vaccination. V is TRBV28 and J is TRBJ2-7, with TRBD2 matching 14 bases. The CDR3 DNA sequence: TGTGCCAGCAGTAGGGGACTAGCGGGAGTTACGTACTCCTACGAGCAGTACTTC. Translated, it gives CASSRGLAGVTYSYEQYF.